Listed here are 9 T cell receptor beta chains from one sample, sequenced in a study of cytomegalovirus exposure and HLA in healthy donors. The PCR made use of 60 Vbeta and 13 Jbeta primers. Profiled with immunoSEQ multiplex PCR; TCRdb holds only in-frame clones, not every one. Altogether approximately 270,000 clones are present, about 80% being singletons, with the ten largest covering roughly 0.31%. The sample taken for sequencing was PBMCs. The origin of the receptors is a girl aged 2 to 9 in good health and CMV-seronegative.

The J gene is TRBJ2-3, the V gene TRBV7-2; 14 bases agree with TRBD2. The V gene's germline CDR1 is SGHTA and CDR2 FQGNSA. V lost 4 bases and J lost 5; bases outside the gene matches: 5. The CDR3 covers 16 residues. CDR3 bases: TGTGCCAGCAGCTCCGGGACTAGCGGGAGTGGAGATACGCAGTATTTT. Its protein is CASSSGTSGSGDTQYF.

This sequence joins TRBV4-2 and TRBJ2-1; perhaps TRBD2 as D (5 bases). V lost 4 bases to trimming and J lost 10 bases, with 11 bases between them. Germline values: CDR1 LGHNA, CDR2 YNFKEQ. The CDR3 extends over 12 amino acids. The chain's CDR3 is CASSRGQGEQFF. CDR3 sequence (DNA): TGTGCCAGCAGCCGAGGGCAAGGGGAGCAGTTCTTC.

The chain couples TRBV30 to TRBJ2-5; 15 bases map to TRBD2. The CDR3 extends over 16 amino acids. V was clipped by 2 bases and J by 5 bases; unmatched bases: 6. Germline V CDR1 and CDR2: GTSNPN, SVGIG (reference sequence). The CDR3 spells CAWSMGLAGGRETQYF. The CDR3 DNA sequence: TGTGCCTGGAGTATGGGACTAGCGGGAGGACGGGAGACCCAGTACTTC.

This clone appeared a few times. The CDR3 sequence is CASSPSSTGGNTEAFF. The CDR3 DNA reads TGTGCCAGCTCACCCTCCTCGACAGGAGGGAACACTGAAGCTTTCTTT. The chain is built from TRBV18 and TRBJ1-1, with a tentative D call TRBD1 (6 bases). Germline assignment: CDR1 KGHSH and CDR2 LQKENI. Trimming took 3 bases from V and 1 from J, leaving 15 bases between them. This CDR3 spans 16 amino acids.

The gene calls are TRBV6-5 and TRBJ1-6; TRBD1 is a possible D gene (5 bases). Germline values: CDR1 MNHEY, CDR2 SVGAGI. The germline V and J ends were trimmed by 7 bases and 9 bases, with 13 bases remaining between them. The CDR3 is made up of 13 amino acids. The CDR3 is CASTESRGSPLHF. CDR3 bases: TGTGCCAGCACCGAGAGTAGGGGTTCACCCCTCCACTTT.

The chain uses TRBV7-3 and TRBJ2-1; D perhaps matches TRBD2 (5 bases). CDR3 length: 16 residues. Germline V lookup: CDR1 SGHTA, CDR2 FQGTGA. Trimming shortened V by 1 base and J by 6 bases, and 16 bases separated the two germline ends. CDR3 loop: CASSLIPSAGSNEQFF. The CDR3 region has the DNA TGTGCCAGCAGCTTAATTCCATCGGCGGGCTCCAATGAGCAGTTCTTC.

The V and J genes are TRBV7-9 and TRBJ1-5; 7 nucleotides line up with TRBD1. J lost 5 bases, V lost 4 bases, and 5 bases had no gene match. The CDR3 spans 14 residues. Germline V CDR1 and CDR2: SEHNR, FQNEAQ (reference sequence). CDR3 coding DNA: TGTGCCAGCAGCTCCTCGGACAGGCATCAGCCCCAGCATTTT. Translating it yields CASSSSDRHQPQHF.

The chain employs TRBV4-1 and TRBJ2-3; TRBD2 matches at 7 bases. V shed 6 bases, J shed 1 base, and the junction held 19 bases outside the gene matches. Germline CDR1 and CDR2: MGHRA and YSYEKL. The length of the CDR3 is 19 residues. The DNA for the CDR3 is TGCGCCAGCAGGTTGGTGGAGGGGAGGGCTCCTCTCCGCACAGATACGCAGTATTTT. Protein: CASRLVEGRAPLRTDTQYF.

This clone was counted a few times. The J gene is TRBJ2-4, the V gene TRBV19; D not resolved. CDR1 LNHDA and CDR2 SQIVND come from the germline V gene (reference sequence). Trimming stripped 8 bases from V and 2 bases from J, with 10 bases between. This CDR3 region has 13 residues. CDR3 in DNA: TGTGCCAGTTCTCTAAGTTCCAAAAACATTCAGTACTTC. Encoded protein: CASSLSSKNIQYF.